The 18 T cell receptor beta chains below all came from one sample that was sequenced in a study of post-analysis software for immune sequencing data. TCR beta libraries were prepared from cDNA with unique molecular identifiers. TCRdb re-called the PCR reads through MiXCR, storing one row per CDR3 protein. The profile covers some 450,000 distinct CDR3 sequences, with around 40% appearing a single time and around 10% taken by the ten largest. The antigens these receptors bind are not known. The study's findings and limits: Patients had higher frequencies than controls of a handful of TRBV segments, including TRBV5-6, TRBV5-1 and TRBV20-1.

Input material: blood. The receptors were sampled from a girl aged 10 to 17 with multiple sclerosis.

This rearrangement joins TRBV25-1 to TRBJ2-3; no clear D. The CDR3 totals 10 residues. The V end was cut by 5 bases, the J end by 6 bases, with 3 bases between. Germline V gives CDR1 MGHDK, CDR2 SYGVNS. In DNA form, the CDR3 reads TGTGCCAGCAGTCGGGATACGCAGTATTTT. It yields the protein CASSRDTQYF.

This clonotype came up a few times. This rearrangement joins TRBV3-1 to TRBJ2-1; 9 bases map to TRBD2. Germline trimming cut 4 bases from V and 8 bases from J; bases unmatched to any gene: 12. Germline V lookup: CDR1 LGHDT, CDR2 YNNKEL (reference sequence). This CDR3 comprises 16 residues. The chain's CDR3 is CASSPEGAGGADEQFF. CDR3 DNA sequence: TGTGCCAGCAGCCCTGAGGGAGCGGGAGGAGCCGATGAGCAGTTCTTC.

The chain combines TRBV7-9 with TRBJ2-5; 8 nucleotides match TRBD1. The J call could be wrong; TRBJ2-7 is a better fit for the DNA end. CDR1 is SEHNR and CDR2 is FQNEAQ in the germline V gene (reference sequence). The CDR3 has 15 amino acids. The DNA for the CDR3 is TGTGCCAGCAGCGCCCCCGGGACAGGCCACTACGAGCAGTACTTC. Its translation is CASSAPGTGHYEQYF.

V gene TRBV20-1 combines with J gene TRBJ2-5; possible D gene TRBD1, 5 bases. Between the trimmed V and J ends, which lost 4 bases and 11 bases, there was a span of 26 bases. The CDR3 is made up of 15 amino acids. Germline CDR1 is DFQATT and CDR2 is SNEGSKA (reference sequence). The CDR3 bases are TGCAGTGCTACCGTAGGGGAAGCCTCCTACAATGAGCAGTACTTC. Its translation is CSATVGEASYNEQYF.

The chain recombines TRBV10-3 with TRBJ2-1, with 13 nucleotides matching TRBD2. CDR1 is ENHRY, CDR2 SYGVKD, per germline. The ends lost 3 bases at V and 8 bases at J; junction bases unmatched: 7. This CDR3 has 16 amino acids. CDR3 nucleotide sequence: TGTGCCATCAGTGACCCGGGACTAGCGGGAATCTATGAGCAGTTCTTC. Translation: CAISDPGLAGIYEQFF.

V gene TRBV5-1 combines with J gene TRBJ1-5; possibly TRBD1 for D (5 bases). V lost 5 bases and J lost 5, with 14 bases in between. The CDR3 loop spans 14 amino acids. The V gene's germline CDR1 is SGHRS and CDR2 YFSETQ. The CDR3 is CASSPSRGDQPQHF. CDR3 sequence (DNA): TGCGCCAGCAGTCCTTCTAGGGGCGATCAGCCCCAGCATTTT.

This clonotype was observed a handful of times. The chain recombines TRBV5-1 with TRBJ2-3; 9 nucleotides match TRBD1. CDR1 and CDR2 from the germline V gene are SGHRS and YFSETQ. The CDR3 is made up of 18 amino acids. The junction had 12 bases not matched to a gene; V was cut back by 0 bases and J by 4 bases. The CDR3 loop reads CASSLAPSGTGFSDTQYF. DNA for the CDR3: TGCGCCAGCAGCTTGGCCCCATCTGGGACAGGGTTTTCAGATACGCAGTATTTT.

The V gene is TRBV20-1, the J gene TRBJ1-4, with a possible D match to TRBD1 (5 bases). This CDR3 has 14 residues. The V gene lost 4 bases and the J gene lost 0 bases, with 9 bases spanning the gap. The germline V gene encodes CDR1 DFQATT and CDR2 SNEGSKA (reference sequence). The CDR3 loop reads CSAIRGSTNEKLFF. In DNA, the CDR3 is TGCAGTGCTATAAGGGGATCAACTAATGAAAAACTGTTTTTT.

The rearrangement joins TRBV6-5 to TRBJ1-1; TRBD1 is a possible D gene (5 bases). In germline, CDR1 is MNHEY, CDR2 SVGAGI. The ends were cut back, 0 bases at V and 2 bases at J, with 16 bases in the middle. CDR3 length: 17 amino acids. The CDR3: CASSYSKVRAGNTEAFF. In DNA form, the CDR3 reads TGTGCCAGCAGTTACTCGAAGGTCAGGGCAGGTAACACTGAAGCTTTCTTT.

The J gene is TRBJ1-5, the V gene TRBV7-2; D gene ambiguous. Trimming cost V 0 bases and J 6 bases, with 6 bases left between them. The CDR3 loop spans 13 amino acids. The V gene's germline CDR1 is SGHTA and CDR2 FQGNSA. The CDR3 DNA reads as TGTGCCAGCAGCTTAGCAGGTCCTCAGCCCCAGCATTTT. Translating gives CASSLAGPQPQHF. Full variable domain (outside the CDR3, taken from reference TRBV7-2 and TRBJ1-5): GAGVSQSPSNKVTEKGKDVELRCDPISGHTALYWYRQSLGQGLEFLIYFQGNSAPDKSGLPSDRFSAERTGGSVSTLTIQRTQQEDSAVYLCASSLAGPQPQHFGDGTRLSIL.

The count of this clonotype is one. The chain carries TRBV29-1 and TRBJ2-5; perhaps TRBD1 as D (5 bases). V lost 6 bases and J lost 5, with 16 bases in between. From germline, CDR1 is SQVTM and CDR2 ANQGSEA. This CDR3 is built from 13 residues. The CDR3 region has the DNA TGCAGCGTGGATTCAGGGCATGTGGAGACCCAGTACTTC. Protein product: CSVDSGHVETQYF.

The chain joins TRBV12-3 or TRBV12-4 to TRBJ2-5; D is uncertain. The CDR3 spans 11 residues. V was cut by 5 bases and J by 4 bases, with 5 bases left in between. The chain's CDR3 is CASSDVETQYF. As DNA, the CDR3 is TGTGCCAGCAGTGATGTAGAGACCCAGTACTTC.

In nucleotides, the CDR3 is TGCGCCAGCAGCCAAGAACCGGGAGGGACTAGCGGGAGGAGTGAGCAGTTCTTC. It yields the protein CASSQEPGGTSGRSEQFF. This chain links TRBV4-1 with TRBJ2-1, with TRBD2 matching 15 bases. CDR3 size: 18 residues. CDR1 and CDR2 from the germline V gene are MGHRA and YSYEKL. V was pared by 0 bases and J by 9 bases, with 9 bases of the junction left unmatched.

The CDR3: CSAPGRITNEKLFF. For the CDR3, the DNA is TGCAGTGCACCGGGCAGAATCACTAATGAAAAACTGTTTTTT. The rearrangement uses TRBV20-1 and TRBJ1-4; D is unresolved. V was cut by 6 bases and J by 2 bases, with 13 bases left in between. Germline V gene data show CDR1 as DFQATT and CDR2 as SNEGSKA (reference sequence). The CDR3 has 14 amino acids.

This sequence joins TRBV5-6 and TRBJ2-4; the D gene is possibly TRBD2 (5 bases). V was cut by 1 base and J by 9 bases, with 8 bases left in between. The length of the CDR3 is 12 residues. Germline loops: CDR1 SGHDT, CDR2 YYEEEE. The CDR3 loop is CASSLTGSIQYF. The CDR3 DNA sequence: TGTGCCAGCAGCTTGACGGGGTCCATTCAGTACTTC.

The rearrangement uses TRBV12-3 or TRBV12-4 and TRBJ2-7, with D possibly being TRBD1 or TRBD2 (6 bases each). V lost 6 bases and J lost 2, with 14 bases in between. The CDR3 length is 14 residues. The CDR3 region is CASSQQGGPYEQYF. Written as DNA, the CDR3 is TGTGCCAGCAGCCAACAAGGGGGGCCCTACGAGCAGTACTTC.

The V gene is TRBV24-1, the J gene TRBJ2-1; possibly TRBD2 for D (6 bases). This CDR3 spans 16 amino acids. Germline V gives CDR1 KGHDR, CDR2 SFDVKD. The V and J ends lost 3 bases and 3 bases respectively, with 14 bases between them. The CDR3 protein is CATSDRPPGVYNEQFF. The CDR3 DNA sequence: TGTGCCACCAGTGATCGACCACCGGGGGTCTACAATGAGCAGTTCTTC.

The chain recombines TRBV13 with TRBJ1-2; D not certain. The CDR3 loop spans 13 amino acids. Trimming stripped 0 bases from V and 3 bases from J, with 5 bases between. From germline, CDR1 is PRHDT and CDR2 FYEKMQ (reference sequence). The CDR3 reads CASSLGMDYGYTF. Here the CDR3 DNA reads TGTGCCAGCAGCTTAGGGATGGACTATGGCTACACCTTC.